What follows are 10 T cell receptor beta chains derived from one specimen sequenced in a study of cytomegalovirus exposure and HLA in healthy donors (dated by TCRdb to the late 2010s). The library was prepared using the immunoSEQ multiplex PCR assay. For the multiplex PCR, a mixture combining 60 forward primers for TCR Vbeta segments and 13 reverse primers for TCR Jbeta segments was used. Held by TCRdb, this immuneACCESS table contains in-frame sequences only and omits some clones. Under half of the omission traces to an unresolved V gene where checked; the cause of the rest is unknown. This sample gives about 150,000 clones in total; less than 10% of them show up just once. Of the sample, approximately 1.8% is held by the ten largest clones. The sample was PBMCs. The receptors were sampled from a male donor in good health and CMV-seronegative.

This clone came up a few times. This chain uses TRBV29-1 with TRBJ1-1; D is ambiguous. CDR1 is SQVTM and CDR2 is ANQGSEA in the germline V gene. The CDR3 is 12 residues long. The V gene lost 3 bases and the J gene lost 5 bases, with 10 bases spanning the gap. The DNA of the CDR3 is TGCAGCGTTGACCGCCTATCAACTGAAGCTTTCTTT. Translation gives CSVDRLSTEAFF.

V gene TRBV4-3 combines with J gene TRBJ2-5; TRBD1 might be the D (5 bases). The DNA matches TRBJ2-7 better at its end, which makes the J call doubtful. This CDR3 is 14 amino acids long. Germline V gene sequence: CDR1 LGHNA, CDR2 YSLEER. CDR3 sequence (DNA): TGCGCCAGCAGCCAAGACAGGGATTCCTACGAGCAGTACTTC. Its translation: CASSQDRDSYEQYF.

The V and J genes are TRBV6-5 and TRBJ2-3; a weak D match, TRBD1 (6 bases). The J call may be wrong; the DNA end is better matched by TRBJ1-5. The CDR3 loop spans 16 amino acids. CDR1 and CDR2 from the germline V gene are MNHEY and SVGAGI. The CDR3 loop is CASSYGGGGSTDTQHF. CDR3 bases: TGTGCCAGCAGTTACGGCGGGGGCGGGAGCACAGATACGCAGCATTTT.

This clone was seen a few times. The sample contains more than one DNA sequence encoding this CDR3. V usage is TRBV11-2 and J usage is TRBJ2-5, with 7 positions matching TRBD2. CDR1 is SGHAT and CDR2 is FQNNGV in the germline V gene. The CDR3 sequence is 14 residues long. V lost 1 base, J lost 9 bases, and 8 bases stayed unmatched. Here the CDR3 reads CASSLGGGAGAQYF. The CDR3 DNA reads as TGTGCCAGCAGCTTAGGCGGCGGGGCGGGGGCCCAGTACTTC.

This clone showed up just a few times. The gene calls are TRBV30 and TRBJ2-7; D unresolved. Germline CDR1 reads GTSNPN; CDR2 reads SVGIG (reference sequence). The V end was cut by 4 bases, the J end by 2 bases, with 9 bases between. The CDR3 spans 12 residues. The CDR3 spells CAWNDNTYEQYF. The CDR3 DNA follows: TGTGCCTGGAACGACAACACCTACGAGCAGTACTTC.

This clone occurred a few times. The chain uses TRBV5-1 and TRBJ1-2; 8 nucleotides match TRBD1. The germline gives CDR1 SGHRS, CDR2 YFSETQ. Trimming at V came to 4 bases and at J to 4 bases, leaving 12 bases not matched to a gene. The CDR3 covers 16 residues. CDR3 DNA: TGCGCCAGCAGCAACTCGGGACAGGCAGGGGGCTATGGCTACACCTTC. Residues: CASSNSGQAGGYGYTF.

In its sample, this clone was seen a few times. The chain joins TRBV7-3 to TRBJ2-2, with 13 bases lining up with TRBD2. CDR1 is SGHTA, CDR2 FQGTGA, per germline. J lost 4 bases, V lost 6 bases, and 8 bases had no gene match. There are 17 residues in the CDR3. This chain's CDR3 is CASSRGLAGVSTGELFF. The CDR3 DNA sequence: TGTGCCAGCAGTCGTGGACTAGCGGGAGTCAGCACCGGGGAGCTGTTTTTT.

The chain is built from TRBV6-6 and TRBJ2-1; 7 nucleotides align to TRBD1. CDR3 length: 15 residues. The germline gives CDR1 MNHNY, CDR2 SVGAGI (reference sequence). J lost 6 bases, V lost 8 bases, and 13 bases had no gene match. CDR3 amino acids: CASGFPDRPGNEQFF. The CDR3 region has the DNA TGTGCCAGCGGTTTCCCGGACAGGCCCGGCAATGAGCAGTTCTTC.

This chain connects TRBV10-3 to TRBJ1-5, with 7 bases that match TRBD1. J lost 0 bases, V lost 6 bases, and 2 bases had no gene match. Germline V gives CDR1 ENHRY, CDR2 SYGVKD. The CDR3 length is 14 residues. The CDR3 DNA reads TGTGCCATCAGCCAGGGGGGTAGCAATCAGCCCCAGCATTTT. This sequence encodes CAISQGGSNQPQHF.

The rearrangement links TRBV4-1 to TRBJ1-4, with a possible D match to TRBD1 (5 bases). The CDR3 has 15 amino acids. Trimming took 4 bases from V and 8 from J, leaving 17 bases between them. Germline CDR1 is MGHRA and CDR2 is YSYEKL. The CDR3 loop is CASSPVGGPWEKLFF. The DNA for the CDR3 is TGCGCCAGCAGCCCCGTGGGGGGTCCCTGGGAAAAACTGTTTTTT.